This record looks at one T cell receptor (beta chain) sequence and its context. Antigen unknown. The data were taken from a study of T cells expressing NK-cell markers. Study as a whole: One of the eight sequenced donors was seronegative, whereas the other seven were HCMV-seropositive.

Study-level results: In several donors, dominant clonotypes made up 28.3-60.1% of CD3+CD56-NKG2C+ cells. In more than 5 donors, dominant CD3+CD56+NKG2C+ clones formed about 1.0-7.0% of CD8+ cells.

TCRdb reprocessed the 5' RACE reads; each CDR3 protein has one entry and no DNA is given. The sample table includes around 100,000 distinct CDR3 sequences. Per the germline V gene, CDR1 is PRHDT and CDR2 is FYEKMQ (reference sequence). The CDR3 is made up of 17 amino acids. The genes are TRBV13 and TRBJ2-3; TCRdb names TRBD2, which stays unverified in the absence of DNA. This TCR derives from a woman between 18 and 69 years old in good health. The sequenced material came from blood T cells: a sorted CD56 or NKG2C T cell subset, CD4+ or CD8+ T cells, or bulk PBMC T cells (not recorded which). This CDR3 reads CASSSRPPTSGTDTQYF. The full variable domain, its missing parts supplied by reference TRBV13 and TRBJ2-3, is AAGVIQSPRHLIKEKRETATLKCYPIPRHDTVYWYQQGPGQDPQFLISFYEKMQSDKGSIPDRFSAQQFSDYHSELNMSSLELGDSALYFCASSSRPPTSGTDTQYFGPGTRLTVL.